Listed here are 3 T cell receptor beta chains from one sample, sequenced in a study of blood T cell repertoires in COVID-19. This table comes from immunoSEQ multiplex PCR, and its TCRdb copy is limited to in-frame clones, with some not included. The sample yields about 380,000 clones, more than 75% seen once. The sequencing input was PBMCs or T cells enriched from blood (not recorded which). All receptors come from a man in his thirties or forties who had recovered from COVID-19.

The rearrangement uses TRBV24-1 and TRBJ2-1; 13 bases are a match to TRBD2. The germline CDR1 and CDR2 sequences are KGHDR and SFDVKD. The CDR3 totals 17 residues. J gave up 4 bases and V 5 bases, and 7 bases lay outside the gene matches. The CDR3 DNA is TGTGCCACCAGTGCCGGGACTAGCGGGGCTCAGTACAATGAGCAGTTCTTC. It specifies CATSAGTSGAQYNEQFF.

The chain links TRBV10-1 to TRBJ1-5; a possible D gene is TRBD1 (6 bases). The V and J ends lost 2 bases and 7 bases respectively, with 9 bases between them. CDR1 WNHNN and CDR2 SYGVQD come from the germline V gene (reference sequence). The CDR3 runs to 13 residues. This chain's CDR3 is CASSETGFQPQHF. The CDR3 nucleotides are TGCGCCAGCAGTGAGACAGGGTTCCAGCCCCAGCATTTT.

This chain connects TRBV6-6 to TRBJ1-1, with D perhaps matching TRBD1 (5 bases). The germline V gene has CDR1 MNHNY and CDR2 SVGAGI (reference sequence). The CDR3 has 12 amino acids. V shed 2 bases and J shed 8 bases, with 9 bases lying between them. The CDR3 DNA sequence: TGTGCCAGCAGTTACACCTCAGGGGAAGCTTTCTTT. Amino acid sequence: CASSYTSGEAFF.